Below are 29 T cell receptor beta chains sequenced from a single sample in a study of cytomegalovirus exposure and HLA in healthy donors. 13 Jbeta primers and 60 Vbeta primers were used for the PCR. Generated by immunoSEQ multiplex PCR, the TCRdb table keeps only in-frame clones and is missing some. This table has 90,000 to 100,000 clones, 77% appearing once. The sample comprised PBMCs. Receptors were obtained from a middle-aged woman in good health and CMV-seronegative.

The chain uses TRBV29-1 and TRBJ2-5, with D possibly being TRBD2 (6 bases). Germline V lookup: CDR1 SQVTM, CDR2 ANQGSEA. CDR3 length: 16 residues. V gave up 6 bases and J gave up 1 base, with 21 bases separating them. CDR3 sequence reads: CSVGGRDGTLQETQYF. In DNA, the CDR3 is TGCAGCGTGGGGGGAAGGGACGGCACCCTCCAAGAGACCCAGTACTTC.

The V and J genes are TRBV29-1 and TRBJ2-7; TRBD1 matches 7 bases. The V gene end was trimmed by 6 bases and the J gene end by 6 bases; junction bases not matched to a gene: 11. Germline V lookup: CDR1 SQVTM, CDR2 ANQGSEA. The CDR3 contains 13 residues. This CDR3 is CSVVDRVVGEQYF. The CDR3 bases are TGCAGCGTCGTCGACAGGGTGGTGGGCGAGCAGTACTTC.

The rearrangement uses TRBV5-1 and TRBJ2-5; 8 bases fit TRBD2. The J segment lost 1 base and the V segment lost 3 bases, leaving 5 bases of the junction unmatched. The CDR3 has 15 amino acids. CDR1 and CDR2 from the germline V gene are SGHRS and YFSETQ. The CDR3 bases are TGCGCCAGCAGCTCATTAGCGGGGAGCCAAGAGACCCAGTACTTC. Protein product: CASSSLAGSQETQYF.

The CDR3 nucleotides are TGTGCCAGCAGCTTAGGGCGGTCCGAGCAGTACTTC. Protein sequence: CASSLGRSEQYF. The chain combines TRBV7-2 with TRBJ2-7, with D hard to call. Germline CDR1 is SGHTA and CDR2 is FQGNSA. The CDR3 covers 12 residues. The V end was cut by 1 base, the J end by 6 bases, with 7 bases between. The full variable domain, rest sourced from reference TRBV7-2 and TRBJ2-7, is GAGVSQSPSNKVTEKGKDVELRCDPISGHTALYWYRQSLGQGLEFLIYFQGNSAPDKSGLPSDRFSAERTGGSVSTLTIQRTQQEDSAVYLCASSLGRSEQYFGPGTRLTVT.

The count of this clone is one. The chain links TRBV19 to TRBJ2-7; 10 positions match TRBD1. Germline CDR1 reads LNHDA; CDR2 reads SQIVND (reference sequence). V lost 1 base, J lost 6 bases, and 9 bases stayed unmatched. The CDR3 is 16 amino acids. The CDR3 protein is CASSIGAGTGEFEQYF. DNA for the CDR3: TGTGCCAGTAGTATAGGGGCCGGGACAGGGGAGTTCGAGCAGTACTTC. The full variable domain, completed using reference TRBV19 and TRBJ2-7, is DGGITQSPKYLFRKEGQNVTLSCEQNLNHDAMYWYRQDPGQGLRLIYYSQIVNDFQKGDIAEGYSVSREKKESFPLTVTSAQKNPTAFYLCASSIGAGTGEFEQYFGPGTRLTVT.

V is TRBV7-9 and J is TRBJ1-1, with D maybe TRBD1 (6 bases). CDR3 size: 13 residues. In germline, CDR1 is SEHNR, CDR2 FQNEAQ (reference sequence). Trimming pared 1 base from V and 7 bases from J, leaving 10 bases between. The CDR3 sequence: CASSLVGRGEAFF. The CDR3 region has the DNA TGTGCCAGCAGCTTAGTCGGCAGGGGTGAAGCTTTCTTT.

The chain couples TRBV4-2 to TRBJ2-1, with 11 nucleotides matching TRBD2. The trim removed 4 bases at V and 7 bases at J, leaving 12 bases unmatched. Germline V CDR1 and CDR2: LGHNA, YNFKEQ. CDR3 length: 17 amino acids. CDR3 amino acids: CASSRTHSGGARNEQFF. The DNA for the CDR3 is TGTGCCAGCAGCCGCACACATAGCGGGGGGGCCAGGAATGAGCAGTTCTTC.

The chain joins TRBV7-9 to TRBJ2-2; possible D gene TRBD2, 7 bases. V was clipped by 3 bases and J by 3 bases, with 14 bases between them. The germline CDR1 and CDR2 sequences are SEHNR and FQNEAQ (reference sequence). The CDR3 extends over 16 amino acids. The CDR3 spells CASSFWGGRYTGELFF. The CDR3 nucleotides are TGTGCCAGCAGCTTCTGGGGGGGCCGATACACCGGGGAGCTGTTTTTT.

This clone was found a few times. For the CDR3, the DNA is TGTGCCAGCAGCGGGACCCTGGCTAGCGGGGGGGTAGATACGCAGTATTTT. It translates to CASSGTLASGGVDTQYF. The chain is built from TRBV9 and TRBJ2-3, with 12 bases that match TRBD2. The length of the CDR3 is 17 residues. Germline V gives CDR1 SGDLS, CDR2 YYNGEE. Trimming at V came to 3 bases and at J to 5 bases, leaving 10 bases not matched to a gene.

The rearrangement uses TRBV4-1 and TRBJ2-1; 8 nucleotides line up with TRBD2. Germline V gene sequence: CDR1 MGHRA, CDR2 YSYEKL. V was clipped by 8 bases and J by 4 bases; unmatched bases: 7. The CDR3 loop spans 14 amino acids. The CDR3 DNA sequence: TGCGCCAGCGCAGCCCGCGGGGGGTACAATGAGCAGTTCTTC. Translating gives CASAARGGYNEQFF.

A note on this clone: At one end the junction does not follow the germline gene, possibly because of a read error. This specimen includes other DNA sequences encoding the same CDR3. The V and J genes are TRBV4-2 and TRBJ1-6; 8 nucleotides match TRBD1. The V gene's germline CDR1 is LGHNA and CDR2 YNFKEQ. The CDR3 has 17 residues. The chain's CDR3 is CASSQGLRQGANSPLHF. The CDR3 DNA is TGTGCCAGCAGCCAAGGTCTAAGGCAGGGGGCTAATTCCCCCCTCCACTTT.

J is TRBJ2-3 and V is TRBV4-2, with 8 bases that match TRBD2. Trimming at V came to 0 bases and at J to 9 bases, leaving 8 bases not matched to a gene. CDR1 and CDR2 from the germline V gene are LGHNA and YNFKEQ. The CDR3 covers 15 residues. The CDR3 DNA sequence: TGTGCCAGCAGCCAAGATCCGGGGGGGGCAGCGACGCAGTATTTT. Its translation: CASSQDPGGAATQYF.

This clone was detected only a few times. The chain recombines TRBV11-2 with TRBJ2-3; 12 nucleotides line up with TRBD2. The V and J ends lost 0 bases and 4 bases, in that order; junction bases with no gene match: 2. The CDR3 sequence is 16 residues long. CDR1 SGHAT and CDR2 FQNNGV come from the germline V gene. The CDR3 region is CASSLEPSGGADTQYF. In DNA, the CDR3 is TGTGCCAGCAGCTTAGAGCCTAGCGGGGGGGCAGATACGCAGTATTTT.

The V and J genes are TRBV7-2 and TRBJ2-3; 15 bases match TRBD2. The length of the CDR3 is 15 residues. V shed 8 bases and J 5 bases; nucleotides not matched to a gene: 5. Germline V CDR1 and CDR2: SGHTA, FQGNSA. In DNA, the CDR3 is TGTGCCAGCCGTCCGGGACTAGCGGGGGGAGATACGCAGTATTTT. Residues: CASRPGLAGGDTQYF. Filled out from reference TRBV7-2 and TRBJ2-3, the complete variable domain reads GAGVSQSPSNKVTEKGKDVELRCDPISGHTALYWYRQSLGQGLEFLIYFQGNSAPDKSGLPSDRFSAERTGGSVSTLTIQRTQQEDSAVYLCASRPGLAGGDTQYFGPGTRLTVL.

The rearrangement joins TRBV19 to TRBJ1-5; TRBD1 might be the D (6 bases). The germline V and J ends were trimmed by 8 bases and 4 bases, with 21 bases remaining between them. The CDR3 is 16 residues long. Looked up from germline, CDR1 is LNHDA and CDR2 is SQIVND (reference sequence). The CDR3 reads CASRTESRGGNQPQHF. The DNA for the CDR3 is TGTGCCAGTCGAACCGAATCCAGGGGCGGTAATCAGCCCCAGCATTTT.

This sequence joins TRBV27 and TRBJ2-1; 10 nucleotides line up with TRBD1. Germline loops: CDR1 MNHEY, CDR2 SMNVEV (reference sequence). CDR3 length: 12 amino acids. V trimming: 6 bases; J trimming: 8 bases; junction bases outside the gene matches: 1. CDR3 residues: CASRDRGYEQFF. Written as DNA, the CDR3 is TGTGCCAGCAGGGACAGGGGGTATGAGCAGTTCTTC.

This chain connects TRBV11-2 to TRBJ1-1; TRBD1 matches 9 bases. Germline CDR1 reads SGHAT; CDR2 reads FQNNGV. This CDR3 is built from 16 residues. V lost 5 bases, J lost 6 bases, and 13 bases stayed unmatched. CDR3: CASSPTGGQGGSEAFF. DNA of the CDR3: TGTGCCAGCAGCCCCACGGGGGGACAGGGAGGCTCTGAAGCTTTCTTT.

This chain links TRBV7-2 with TRBJ2-5; D uncertain. Trimming removed 6 bases from V and 5 bases from J, with 13 bases in between. CDR1 is SGHTA and CDR2 is FQGNSA in the germline V gene. The CDR3 consists of 13 residues. CDR3 amino acids: CASRAPVGETQYF. CDR3 nucleotide sequence: TGTGCCAGCAGAGCCCCGGTCGGGGAGACCCAGTACTTC.

The chain carries TRBV18 and TRBJ1-1; weak D call: TRBD1 (5 bases). V was clipped by 3 bases and J by 5 bases, with 7 bases between them. The CDR3 spans 12 residues. The germline gives CDR1 KGHSH, CDR2 LQKENI. CDR3 loop: CASSPDITEAFF. The CDR3 DNA reads TGTGCCAGCTCACCGGACATAACTGAAGCTTTCTTT.

This clone was recorded only once. The chain links TRBV6-6 to TRBJ1-2; 7 bases are shared with TRBD1. The CDR3 runs to 14 residues. Germline CDR1 reads MNHNY; CDR2 reads SVGAGI (reference sequence). The trim removed 0 bases at V and 6 bases at J, leaving 4 bases unmatched. CDR3 region: CASSYSPGGNGYTF. The CDR3 DNA reads as TGTGCCAGCAGTTACTCCCCAGGGGGGAATGGCTACACCTTC.

The rearrangement uses TRBV28 and TRBJ2-7, with TRBD1 identical over 12 bases. The CDR3 runs 15 residues. Germline V gives CDR1 MDHEN, CDR2 SYDVKM. V dropped 3 bases and J dropped 6; count of bases not matched to a gene: 6. CDR3 DNA: TGTGCCAGCAGTTTCACCGGGACAGGGGGCGGCGAGCAGTACTTC. It specifies CASSFTGTGGGEQYF.

The chain has TRBV29-1 and TRBJ2-1, with D possibly TRBD2 on 6 matching bases. The CDR3 consists of 12 residues. V lost 3 bases and J 10 bases, leaving 13 bases between the germline ends. Germline assignment: CDR1 SQVTM and CDR2 ANQGSEA. Here the CDR3 DNA reads TGCAGCGTTGAGGGGGGTCCAAGGGAGCAGTTCTTC. This sequence encodes CSVEGGPREQFF.

CDR3 region: CASSFFSLGISGNTIYF. The CDR3 region has the DNA TGCGCCAGCAGCTTTTTTTCCCTAGGCATCTCTGGAAACACCATATATTTT. The genes are TRBV5-1 and TRBJ1-3; D unclear. The CDR3 runs 17 residues. V was trimmed by 2 bases and J by 0 bases, leaving 15 bases between them. Germline CDR1 is SGHRS and CDR2 is YFSETQ. The variable domain in full, completed from reference TRBV5-1 and TRBJ1-3, reads KAGVTQTPRYLIKTRGQQVTLSCSPISGHRSVSWYQQTPGQGLQFLFEYFSETQRNKGNFPGRFSGRQFSNSRSEMNVSTLELGDSALYLCASSFFSLGISGNTIYFGEGSWLTVV.

The chain recombines TRBV5-5 with TRBJ1-1; D might be TRBD1 (5 bases). The V end was cut by 2 bases, the J end by 6 bases, with 17 bases between. The CDR3 runs 15 residues. Germline lookup yields CDR1 SGHKS and CDR2 YYEKEE (reference sequence). CDR3 protein: CASSFVGQGNAEAFF. The CDR3 DNA reads TGTGCCAGCAGCTTCGTGGGGCAGGGTAACGCTGAAGCTTTCTTT.

This chain links TRBV7-9 with TRBJ1-2; D uncertain. Germline CDR1 SEHNR, CDR2 FQNEAQ (reference sequence). This CDR3 has 14 amino acids. V lost 5 bases, J lost 0 bases, and 10 bases lay in between. This chain's CDR3 is CASSPAGANYGYTF. The DNA of the CDR3 is TGTGCCAGCAGCCCCGCGGGAGCTAACTATGGCTACACCTTC.

V is TRBV7-2 and J is TRBJ1-1; D remains unclear. Trimming took off 1 base at V and 8 bases at J, with 5 bases between the two ends. The CDR3 has 11 amino acids. CDR1 is SGHTA, CDR2 FQGNSA, per germline. CDR3 DNA: TGTGCCAGCAGCTTAGACAGAGAAGCTTTCTTT. This sequence encodes CASSLDREAFF.

In this sample, this clone turned up once. CDR3 region: CASSRSQGQAYNSPLHF. The CDR3 coding sequence is TGTGCCAGCAGCCGGAGCCAGGGTCAGGCCTATAATTCACCCCTCCACTTT. The chain carries TRBV5-8 and TRBJ1-6, with a possible D match to TRBD1 (5 bases). With 4 bases removed from V and 2 bases from J, the gap between germline ends came to 16 bases. Germline CDR1 reads SGHTS; CDR2 reads YDEGEE. CDR3 size: 17 residues.

The chain carries TRBV5-6 and TRBJ2-4, with D maybe TRBD1 (6 bases). Trimming stripped 2 bases from V and 3 bases from J, with 15 bases between. There are 16 residues in the CDR3. Germline CDR1 is SGHDT and CDR2 is YYEEEE. CDR3 protein: CASSFVGGFGKNIQYF. DNA of the CDR3: TGTGCCAGCAGCTTTGTTGGGGGCTTTGGCAAAAACATTCAGTACTTC.

This clone was picked up one time. This chain joins TRBV6-1 and TRBJ1-1; 9 nucleotides match TRBD1. Germline CDR1 is MNHNS and CDR2 is SASEGT. Trimming removed 5 bases from V and 6 bases from J; junction bases left unmatched: 10. The CDR3 extends over 15 amino acids. CDR3: CASSSSGTGSPEAFF. The CDR3 coding sequence is TGTGCCAGCAGTTCATCCGGGACAGGGTCCCCTGAAGCTTTCTTT.